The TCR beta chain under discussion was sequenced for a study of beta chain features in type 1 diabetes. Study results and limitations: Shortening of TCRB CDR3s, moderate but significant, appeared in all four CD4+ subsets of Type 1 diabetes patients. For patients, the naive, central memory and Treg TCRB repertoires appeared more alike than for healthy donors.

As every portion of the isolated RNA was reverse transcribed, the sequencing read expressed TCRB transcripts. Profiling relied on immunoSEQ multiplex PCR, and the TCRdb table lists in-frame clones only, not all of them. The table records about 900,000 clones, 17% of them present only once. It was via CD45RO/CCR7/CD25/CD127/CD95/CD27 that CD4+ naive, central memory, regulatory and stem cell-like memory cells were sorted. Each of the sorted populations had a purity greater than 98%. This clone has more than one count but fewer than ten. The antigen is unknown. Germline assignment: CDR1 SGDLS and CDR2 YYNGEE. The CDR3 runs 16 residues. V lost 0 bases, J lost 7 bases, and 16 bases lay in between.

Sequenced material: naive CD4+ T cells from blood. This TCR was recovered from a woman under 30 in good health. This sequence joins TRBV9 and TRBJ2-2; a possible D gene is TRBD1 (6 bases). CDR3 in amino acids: CASSVGGGPRVGELFF. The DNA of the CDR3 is TGTGCCAGCAGCGTAGGAGGGGGTCCTCGGGTCGGGGAGCTGTTTTTT. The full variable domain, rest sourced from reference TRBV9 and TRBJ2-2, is DSGVTQTPKHLITATGQRVTLRCSPRSGDLSVYWYQQSLDQGLQFLIQYYNGEERAKGNILERFSAQQFPDLHSELNLSSLELGDSALYFCASSVGGGPRVGELFFGEGSRLTVL.